A single sample gave rise to the 4 T cell receptor beta chains below, sequenced in a study of beta chain features in type 1 diabetes. General observations from the study: Moderate but significant shortening of TCRB CDR3s was recorded in all four CD4+ subsets from Type 1 diabetes patients.

What these receptors recognize is not known. The whole isolated RNA underwent reverse transcription, so sequencing captured expressed TCRB transcripts. Profiling relied on immunoSEQ multiplex PCR, and the TCRdb table lists in-frame clones only, not all of them. Of 85,000 to 110,000 clones in the sample, 25% to 35% were seen once. The specimen was central memory CD4+ T cells from blood. These receptors came from a woman younger than 35 with type 1 diabetes.

The chain carries TRBV5-1 and TRBJ2-3; D may be TRBD2 (5 bases). The germline V and J ends were trimmed by 3 bases and 1 base, with 18 bases remaining between them. CDR1 and CDR2 from the germline V gene are SGHRS and YFSETQ. The CDR3 consists of 17 residues. This CDR3 reads CASSSRPTNTGTDTQYF. CDR3 nucleotides: TGCGCCAGCAGCTCCCGCCCGACTAACACGGGCACAGATACGCAGTATTTT.

The chain employs TRBV18 and TRBJ1-2; D may be TRBD1 (6 bases). CDR3 length: 14 residues. Germline V gives CDR1 KGHSH, CDR2 LQKENI. Trimming left V 3 bases short and J 4 bases short, with 12 bases between. CDR3 nucleotide sequence: TGTGCCAGCTCACCCCGACAGGATGGCTATGGCTACACCTTC. This encodes CASSPRQDGYGYTF.

The chain is built from TRBV7-3 and TRBJ2-5; D not resolved. Trimming stripped 2 bases from V and 7 bases from J, with 11 bases between. This CDR3 spans 13 amino acids. Germline CDR1 reads SGHTA; CDR2 reads FQGTGA. The chain's CDR3 is CASSLDREATQYF. CDR3 bases: TGTGCCAGCAGCTTAGATAGAGAGGCGACCCAGTACTTC.

The chain employs TRBV7-9 and TRBJ1-1, with D unresolved. The V end was cut by 5 bases, the J end by 1 base, with 14 bases between. Germline CDR1 is SEHNR and CDR2 is FQNEAQ (reference sequence). The CDR3 has 15 residues. The CDR3 sequence is CASSLGAVSNTEAFF. The CDR3 coding sequence is TGTGCCAGCAGCCTCGGTGCGGTTTCGAACACTGAAGCTTTCTTT. Full variable domain (missing parts from reference TRBV7-9 and TRBJ1-1): DTGVSQNPRHKITKRGQNVTFRCDPISEHNRLYWYRQTLGQGPEFLTYFQNEAQLEKSRLLSDRFSAERPKGSFSTLEIQRTEQGDSAMYLCASSLGAVSNTEAFFGQGTRLTVV.